This is a list of T cell receptor beta chains from one sample in a study of T cell changes during pregnancy in multiple sclerosis. The protocol was immunoSEQ multiplex PCR, while the TCRdb copy is restricted to in-frame clones and leaves out a portion. In the table there are about 87,000 clones, over 85% of which are singletons. Specimen: peripheral blood, collected in the third trimester of pregnancy. These receptors were obtained from a female donor in good health, enrolled as a control in a pregnancy study. Each CDR3 is given with its conserved first and last residue. D genes are given only for firm matches. Clone sizes are given selectively: once, few, many, or a class where the clone is expanded.

J: TRBJ2-1; size: -; V: TRBV5-6; D: -; DNA: TGTGCCAGCAGCTTCCGTCCTCCCAATGAGCAGTTCTTC; CDR3: CASSFRPPNEQFF
J: TRBJ2-4; size: -; V: TRBV28; D: TRBD2; DNA: TGTGCCAGCAGCCGGACTAGCGAAAACATTCAGTACTTC; CDR3: CASSRTSENIQYF
J: TRBJ1-2; size: -; V: TRBV5-6; D: -; DNA: TGTGCCAGCAGCTTGGCCGGAGGGGTCGATGGCTACACCTTC; CDR3: CASSLAGGVDGYTF
J: TRBJ2-2; size: -; V: TRBV5-1; D: -; DNA: TGCGCCAGCAGCTTGGATCCAGCGTACACCGGGGAGCTGTTTTTT; CDR3: CASSLDPAYTGELFF
J: TRBJ2-5; size: -; V: TRBV2; D: TRBD1; DNA: TGTGCCAGCAGCGAGAACAGGGGGCAGACCCAGTACTTC; CDR3: CASSENRGQTQYF
J: TRBJ1-1; size: -; V: TRBV13; D: TRBD1; DNA: TGTGCCAGCAGCTCCCGACAGGGGAACACTGAAGCTTTCTTT; CDR3: CASSSRQGNTEAFF
J: TRBJ1-5; size: -; V: TRBV2; D: TRBD1; DNA: TGTGCCAGCAGCGACAGGGGTATAAGCAATCAGCCCCAGCATTTT; CDR3: CASSDRGISNQPQHF
J: TRBJ2-5; size: -; V: TRBV7-6; D: TRBD2; DNA: TGTGCCAGCAGCATCAACCCCGGGACTAGCGGGCAAGAGACCCAGTACTTC; CDR3: CASSINPGTSGQETQYF
J: TRBJ2-1; size: -; V: TRBV6-6; D: TRBD1; DNA: TGTGCCAGCAGCCCCGGACAGGGTGTGCAGTTCTTC; CDR3: CASSPGQGVQFF
J: TRBJ2-6; size: -; V: TRBV18; D: -; DNA: TGTGCCAGCTCACTTCAACAGGGCCTGGGGGCCAACGTCCTGACTTTC; CDR3: CASSLQQGLGANVLTF
J: TRBJ2-6; size: -; V: TRBV19; D: -; DNA: TGTGCCAGTAGTACACCGGGACTTGGGGCCAACGTCCTGACTTTC; CDR3: CASSTPGLGANVLTF
J: TRBJ2-3; size: -; V: TRBV29-1; D: -; DNA: TGCAGCGCTCTGGACAGTACAGATACGCAGTATTTT; CDR3: CSALDSTDTQYF
J: TRBJ2-1; size: once; V: TRBV2; D: -; DNA: TGTGCCAGCAGTCAGGGGTATGAGCAGTTCTTC; CDR3: CASSQGYEQFF
J: TRBJ2-2; size: -; V: TRBV5-1; D: TRBD2; DNA: TGCGCCAGCAGCTTAACCGGGACTACGAACACCGGGGAGCTGTTTTTT; CDR3: CASSLTGTTNTGELFF
J: TRBJ2-3; size: -; V: TRBV13; D: TRBD1; DNA: TGTGCCAGCAGCACGGACAGGGGATCAGATACGCAGTATTTT; CDR3: CASSTDRGSDTQYF
J: TRBJ2-7; size: -; V: TRBV5-1; D: -; DNA: TGCGCCAGCAGTCCCCAGGGCCCGCCATCCTACGAGCAGTACTTC; CDR3: CASSPQGPPSYEQYF
J: TRBJ2-7; size: -; V: TRBV2; D: -; DNA: TGTGCCAGCAGCTTGTACGAGCAGTACTTC; CDR3: CASSLYEQYF
J: TRBJ1-1; size: once; V: TRBV29-1; D: -; DNA: TGCAGCGCAGATTACCCGGGAGGCACTGAAGCTTTCTTT; CDR3: CSADYPGGTEAFF
J: TRBJ2-3; size: few; V: TRBV4-2; D: TRBD2; DNA: TGTGCCAGCAGCCAAGGGACTAGCGACACAGATACGCAGTATTTT; CDR3: CASSQGTSDTDTQYF
J: TRBJ2-2; size: -; V: TRBV6-1; D: -; DNA: TGTGCCAGCAGGGACATGAACACCGGGGAGCTGTTTTTT; CDR3: CASRDMNTGELFF
J: TRBJ2-5; size: -; V: TRBV29-1; D: TRBD1; DNA: TGCAGCGTCGAAAGACAGGGGCGTGAGACCCAGTACTTC; CDR3: CSVERQGRETQYF
J: TRBJ2-7; size: -; V: TRBV7-2; D: -; DNA: TGTGCCAGCAGCTTAGCTGGCGGAAGCTCCTACGAGCAGTACTTC; CDR3: CASSLAGGSSYEQYF
J: TRBJ2-1; size: -; V: TRBV4-2; D: TRBD2; DNA: TGTGCCAGCAGCCAAGGTGGCGGGAGGACCTACAATGAGCAGTTCTTC; CDR3: CASSQGGGRTYNEQFF
J: TRBJ1-1; size: -; V: TRBV27; D: -; DNA: TGTGCCAGCAGTTATCGGTCGAACACTGAAGCTTTCTTT; CDR3: CASSYRSNTEAFF
J: TRBJ2-7; size: -; V: TRBV28; D: -; DNA: TGTGCCAGCAGCGACCTCCTAGCGATCAACGAGCAGTACTTC; CDR3: CASSDLLAINEQYF
J: TRBJ1-1; size: -; V: TRBV5-1; D: -; DNA: TGCGCCAGCAGCTTGAGCGGGGACGGACTCGAGGCTTTCTTT; CDR3: CASSLSGDGLEAFF
J: TRBJ2-2; size: -; V: TRBV27; D: -; DNA: TGTGCCAGCAGGGGGGGGACAGGGAACACCGGGGAGCTGTTTTTT; CDR3: CASRGGTGNTGELFF
J: TRBJ2-2; size: -; V: TRBV5-1; D: -; DNA: TGCGCCAGCAGCCAACTGACACCGAACACCGGGGAGCTGTTTTTT; CDR3: CASSQLTPNTGELFF